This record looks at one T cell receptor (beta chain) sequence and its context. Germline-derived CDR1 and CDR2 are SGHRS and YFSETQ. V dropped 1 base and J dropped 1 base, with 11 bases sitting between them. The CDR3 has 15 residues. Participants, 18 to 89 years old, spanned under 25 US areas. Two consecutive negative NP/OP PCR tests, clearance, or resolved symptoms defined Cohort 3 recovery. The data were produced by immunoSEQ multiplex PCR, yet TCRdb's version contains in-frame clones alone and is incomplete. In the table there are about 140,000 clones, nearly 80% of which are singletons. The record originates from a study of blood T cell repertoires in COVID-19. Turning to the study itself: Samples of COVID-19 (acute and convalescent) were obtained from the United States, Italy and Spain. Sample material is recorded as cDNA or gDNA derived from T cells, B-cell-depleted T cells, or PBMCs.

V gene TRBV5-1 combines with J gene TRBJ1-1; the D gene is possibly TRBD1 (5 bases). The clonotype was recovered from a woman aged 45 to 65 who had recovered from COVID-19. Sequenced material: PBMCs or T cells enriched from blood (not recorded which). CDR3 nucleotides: TGCGCCAGCAGCTTGAGAGCCCAGGGGAACACTGAAGCTTTCTTT. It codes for CASSLRAQGNTEAFF.